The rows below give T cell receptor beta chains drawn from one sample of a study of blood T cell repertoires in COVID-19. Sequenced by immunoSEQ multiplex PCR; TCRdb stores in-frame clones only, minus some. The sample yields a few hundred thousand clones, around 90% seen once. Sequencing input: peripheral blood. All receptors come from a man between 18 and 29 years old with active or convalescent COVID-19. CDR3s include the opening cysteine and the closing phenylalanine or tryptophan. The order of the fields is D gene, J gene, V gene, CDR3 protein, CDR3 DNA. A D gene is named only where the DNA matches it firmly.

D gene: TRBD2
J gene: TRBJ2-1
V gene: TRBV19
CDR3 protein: CASSSGGLAEIYNEQFF
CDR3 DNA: TGTGCCAGTAGTTCAGGGGGACTAGCGGAGATCTACAATGAGCAGTTCTTC

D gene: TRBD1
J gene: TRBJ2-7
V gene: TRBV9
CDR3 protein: CASTPWDRGYEQYF
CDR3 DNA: TGTGCCAGCACTCCTTGGGACAGGGGTTACGAGCAGTACTTC

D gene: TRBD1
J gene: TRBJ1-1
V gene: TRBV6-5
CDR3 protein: CASSYKTGGFVTEAFF
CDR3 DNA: TGTGCCAGCAGTTATAAGACAGGGGGCTTCGTCACTGAAGCTTTCTTT

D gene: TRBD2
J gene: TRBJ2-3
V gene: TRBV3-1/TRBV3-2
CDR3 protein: CASSQAASGGAKDTQYF
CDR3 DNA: TGTGCCAGCAGCCAAGCGGCAAGCGGGGGGGCCAAAGATACGCAGTATTTT

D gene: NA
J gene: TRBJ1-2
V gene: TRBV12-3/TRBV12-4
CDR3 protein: CASSSSYGYTF
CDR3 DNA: TGTGCCAGCAGTTCGTCCTATGGCTACACCTTC

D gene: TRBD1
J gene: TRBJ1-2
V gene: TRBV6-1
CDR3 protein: CASSEARQGGGYTF
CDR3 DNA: TGTGCCAGCAGTGAAGCAAGACAGGGCGGCGGCTACACCTTC

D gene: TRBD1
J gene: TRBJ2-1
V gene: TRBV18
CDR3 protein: CASSSGTGGLYEQFF
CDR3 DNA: TGTGCCAGCTCATCCGGGACAGGGGGCTTGTATGAGCAGTTCTTC

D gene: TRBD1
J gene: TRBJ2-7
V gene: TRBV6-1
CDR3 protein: CASSEAAGGAEQYF
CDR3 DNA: TGTGCCAGCAGTGAAGCGGCAGGGGGCGCGGAGCAGTACTTC

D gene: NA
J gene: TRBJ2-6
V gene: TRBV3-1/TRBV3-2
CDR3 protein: CASRYTGANVLTF
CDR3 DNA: TGTGCCAGCAGGTACACTGGGGCCAACGTCCTGACTTTC

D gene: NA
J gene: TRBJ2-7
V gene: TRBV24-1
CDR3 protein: CATSTSGGSYEQYF
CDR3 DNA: TGTGCCACCTCTACGTCCGGTGGTTCCTACGAGCAGTACTTC